A single sample is the source of the 15 T cell receptor beta chains below, sequenced in a study of cytomegalovirus exposure and HLA in healthy donors. Researchers ran the PCR with 60 Vbeta and 13 Jbeta primers. Produced via immunoSEQ multiplex PCR; TCRdb's table is partial and in-frame only. Of 250,000 or so clones detected, about 83% appear once; the ten largest clones hold around 1.2%. The material sequenced was PBMCs. The receptors were gathered from a human donor in good health.

V gene TRBV10-1 combines with J gene TRBJ2-3; D perhaps matches TRBD1 (6 bases). The CDR3 runs 15 residues. Per germline, CDR1 WNHNN and CDR2 SYGVQD (reference sequence). V lost 6 bases, J lost 0 bases, and 13 bases lay in between. CDR3 sequence: CASRRGQSSTDTQYF. The CDR3 region has the DNA TGCGCCAGCAGGAGAGGACAGTCAAGCACAGATACGCAGTATTTT.

DNA for the CDR3: TGTGCCAGCAGCTTGGCTAGCGGTAACAATGAGCAGTTCTTC. Protein: CASSLASGNNEQFF. The chain combines TRBV5-8 with TRBJ2-1; 7 nucleotides agree with TRBD2. V lost 0 bases to trimming and J lost 5 bases; unmatched junction nucleotides: 2. The CDR3 runs to 14 residues. In germline, CDR1 is SGHTS, CDR2 YDEGEE.

There are a few counts of this clone. The chain joins TRBV23-1 to TRBJ1-4, with D unclear. TRBV23-1 is placed among ORFs of uncertain function. The CDR3 contains 15 residues. V lost 8 bases, J lost 8 bases, and 21 bases lay in between. The CDR3 DNA reads TGCGCCAGCCCAAGGGCTCGGCCCGGAGGGGAAAAACTGTTTTTT. Residues: CASPRARPGGEKLFF.

The rearrangement joins TRBV30 to TRBJ1-2, with D unresolved. The CDR3 runs to 13 residues. Germline V CDR1 and CDR2: GTSNPN, SVGIG (reference sequence). V was pared by 2 bases and J by 5 bases, with 12 bases between. The CDR3 DNA reads as TGTGCCTGGAGTACATTGGCAAATTATGGCTACACCTTC. The encoded protein is CAWSTLANYGYTF.

The CDR3 protein is CASSPPGWAKNIQYF. The DNA of the CDR3 is TGTGCCAGCTCACCGCCGGGTTGGGCCAAAAACATTCAGTACTTC. The V call is TRBV18, the J call TRBJ2-4, with no clear D. V lost 3 bases, J lost 1 base, and 10 bases lay in between. The CDR3 totals 15 residues. Germline V CDR1 and CDR2: KGHSH, LQKENI.

The genes are TRBV7-2 and TRBJ2-3; D gene unclear. Germline CDR1 is SGHTA and CDR2 is FQGNSA. V lost 2 bases to trimming and J lost 2 bases, with 5 bases between them. CDR3 length: 13 amino acids. The CDR3 here is CASSLIYTDTQYF. The CDR3, as DNA: TGTGCCAGCAGCTTAATCTACACAGATACGCAGTATTTT.

The chain has TRBV5-8 and TRBJ1-1; 11 nucleotides align to TRBD1. This CDR3 spans 17 amino acids. V was pared by 3 bases and J by 4 bases, with 11 bases of the junction left unmatched. Germline CDR1 is SGHTS and CDR2 is YDEGEE. This chain's CDR3 is CASSSRGDRGTRTEAFF. The DNA for the CDR3 is TGTGCCAGCAGCTCTAGAGGGGACAGGGGGACCCGCACTGAAGCTTTCTTT. Full variable domain (missing parts from reference TRBV5-8 and TRBJ1-1): EAGVTQSPTHLIKTRGQQATLRCSPISGHTSVYWYQQALGLGLQFLLWYDEGEERNRGNFPPRFSGRQFPNYSSELNVNALELEDSALYLCASSSRGDRGTRTEAFFGQGTRLTVV.

This clone was counted once. The chain recombines TRBV19 with TRBJ1-3; D gene uncertain. In germline, CDR1 is LNHDA, CDR2 SQIVND (reference sequence). V dropped 9 bases and J dropped 0 bases, with 3 bases sitting between them. This CDR3 contains 11 residues. The CDR3: CASLSGNTIYF. CDR3 DNA sequence: TGTGCCAGCCTCTCTGGAAACACCATATATTTT.

The CDR3 nucleotides read TGTGCCAGCAGTTTGTCAGGGACTAGCGGGACAACCGAGCAGTTCTTC. It specifies CASSLSGTSGTTEQFF. This chain links TRBV6-6 with TRBJ2-1; 13 nucleotides align to TRBD2. Germline CDR1 and CDR2: MNHNY and SVGAGI (reference sequence). The CDR3 is made up of 16 amino acids. Trimming at V came to 4 bases and at J to 10 bases, leaving 10 bases not matched to a gene.

The V gene is TRBV5-4, the J gene TRBJ2-5; 11 bases agree with TRBD2. Germline loops: CDR1 SGHNT, CDR2 YYREEE (reference sequence). The CDR3 covers 16 residues. V lost 4 bases and J lost 5; bases outside the gene matches: 10. CDR3 sequence: CASSGSGLAEGETQYF. The CDR3 DNA follows: TGTGCCAGCAGCGGGTCGGGACTAGCGGAGGGGGAGACCCAGTACTTC.

The rearrangement uses TRBV4-1 and TRBJ2-1; TRBD2 matches at 8 bases. V trimming: 3 bases; J trimming: 3 bases; junction bases outside the gene matches: 10. The CDR3 is 17 amino acids. CDR1 is MGHRA and CDR2 is YSYEKL in the germline V gene. The CDR3 loop is CASSQSPSGSGYNEQFF. For the CDR3, the DNA is TGCGCCAGCAGCCAGAGCCCCAGCGGGAGTGGCTACAATGAGCAGTTCTTC.

The chain joins TRBV28 to TRBJ2-7; possibly TRBD1 for D (7 bases). The V end was cut by 8 bases, the J end by 0 bases, with 17 bases between. CDR1 is MDHEN, CDR2 SYDVKM, per germline. CDR3 length: 15 amino acids. The CDR3 sequence is CASRTGGTDSYEQYF. The CDR3 DNA sequence: TGTGCCAGCCGCACTGGAGGGACAGACTCCTACGAGCAGTACTTC. Supplemented by reference TRBV28 and TRBJ2-7, the full variable domain reads DVKVTQSSRYLVKRTGEKVFLECVQDMDHENMFWYRQDPGLGLRLIYFSYDVKMKEKGDIPEGYSVSREKKERFSLILESASTNQTSMYLCASRTGGTDSYEQYFGPGTRLTVT.

This clone appeared a few times. J is TRBJ2-1 and V is TRBV4-3, with unresolved D. Per germline, CDR1 LGHNA and CDR2 YSLEER. This CDR3 comprises 15 residues. The V end lost 0 bases, the J end lost 7 bases, and 13 bases lay between the germline ends. The CDR3 region has the DNA TGCGCCAGCAGCCAAGATTTAGTTCGAGTGAATGAGCAGTTCTTC. It translates to CASSQDLVRVNEQFF.

The V and J genes are TRBV7-9 and TRBJ2-1; 11 positions match TRBD1. Germline CDR1 is SEHNR and CDR2 is FQNEAQ (reference sequence). This CDR3 is built from 13 residues. Losses at the gene ends were 4 bases for V and 12 bases for J; bases not matched to a gene: 5. The CDR3: CASSSGQGARQFF. In DNA form, the CDR3 reads TGTGCCAGCAGCTCAGGACAGGGGGCTCGGCAGTTCTTC.

The gene calls are TRBV19 and TRBJ1-2, with D possibly matching TRBD1 (6 bases). V was pared by 4 bases and J by 0 bases, with 12 bases between. CDR3 length: 15 residues. The germline gives CDR1 LNHDA, CDR2 SQIVND (reference sequence). The CDR3 here is CASSTRTAPNYGYTF. CDR3 coding DNA: TGTGCCAGTAGTACCCGGACAGCTCCTAACTATGGCTACACCTTC.